The entry below gives a single TCR beta chain sequence along with its context. This entry belongs to a study of blood T cell repertoires in COVID-19. Germline CDR1 is SGHRS and CDR2 is YFSETQ. The CDR3 sequence is 16 residues long. The V end was cut by 2 bases, the J end by 0 bases, with 13 bases between. Under the authors' procedure: Reference gene primer amplification in the assay estimated nucleated cell counts. Using immunoSEQ multiplex PCR, the repertoire was profiled, and TCRdb retains in-frame clones only, with some absent. That table is the source of V, J and clone size, and D and trimming were worked out from the DNA. The sample has almost 400,000 clones; over 75% are singletons.

The sample taken for sequencing was PBMCs or T cells enriched from blood (not recorded which). This sequence originates from a woman under 40 with acute COVID-19. This chain connects TRBV5-1 to TRBJ2-3, with a possible D match to TRBD2 (6 bases). DNA of the CDR3: TGCGCCAGCAGCTTAACCTACGGGACTAGCACAGATACGCAGTATTTT. Translation gives CASSLTYGTSTDTQYF.